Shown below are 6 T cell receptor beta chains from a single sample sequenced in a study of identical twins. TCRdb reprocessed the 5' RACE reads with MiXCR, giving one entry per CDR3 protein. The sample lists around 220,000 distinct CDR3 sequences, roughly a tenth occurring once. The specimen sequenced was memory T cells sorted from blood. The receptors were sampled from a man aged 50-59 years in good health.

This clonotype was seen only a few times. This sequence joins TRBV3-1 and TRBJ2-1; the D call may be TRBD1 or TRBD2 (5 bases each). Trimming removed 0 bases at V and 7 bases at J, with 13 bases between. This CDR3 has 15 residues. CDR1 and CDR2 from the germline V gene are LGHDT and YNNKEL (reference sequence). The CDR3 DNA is TGTGCCAGCAGCCAAGATCGAGGGGAGTGGAATGAGCAGTTCTTC. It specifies CASSQDRGEWNEQFF.

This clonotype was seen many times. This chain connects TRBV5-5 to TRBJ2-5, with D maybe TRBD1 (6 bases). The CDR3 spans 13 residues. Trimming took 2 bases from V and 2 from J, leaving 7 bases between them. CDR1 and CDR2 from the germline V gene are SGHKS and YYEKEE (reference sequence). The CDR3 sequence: CASSFGTQETQYF. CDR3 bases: TGTGCCAGCAGCTTTGGGACACAAGAGACCCAGTACTTC.

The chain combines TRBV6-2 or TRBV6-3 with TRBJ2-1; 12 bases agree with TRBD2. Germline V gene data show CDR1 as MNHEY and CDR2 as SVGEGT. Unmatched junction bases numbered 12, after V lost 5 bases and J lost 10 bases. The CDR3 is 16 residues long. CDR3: CASSPATSGSFAEQFF. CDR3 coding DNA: TGTGCCAGCAGTCCTGCGACTAGCGGGAGTTTCGCCGAGCAGTTCTTC.

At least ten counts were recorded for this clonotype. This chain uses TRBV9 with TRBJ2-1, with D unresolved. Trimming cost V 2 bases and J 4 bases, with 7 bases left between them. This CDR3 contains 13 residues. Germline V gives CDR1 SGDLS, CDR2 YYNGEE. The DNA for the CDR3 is TGTGCCAGCAGCGTTGATCCATACAATGAGCAGTTCTTC. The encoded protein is CASSVDPYNEQFF.

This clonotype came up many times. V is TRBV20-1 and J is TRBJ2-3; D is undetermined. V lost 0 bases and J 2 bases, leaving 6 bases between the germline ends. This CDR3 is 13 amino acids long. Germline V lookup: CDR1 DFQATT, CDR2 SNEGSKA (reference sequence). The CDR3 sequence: CSARDPYTDTQYF. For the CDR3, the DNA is TGCAGTGCTAGAGATCCCTACACAGATACGCAGTATTTT.

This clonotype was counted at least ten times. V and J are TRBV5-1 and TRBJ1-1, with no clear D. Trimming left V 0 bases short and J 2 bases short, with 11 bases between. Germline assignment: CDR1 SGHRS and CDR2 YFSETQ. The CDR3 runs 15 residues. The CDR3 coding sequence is TGCGCCAGCAGCTTGGCCACAGCTAGAAACACTGAAGCTTTCTTT. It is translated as CASSLATARNTEAFF.